Listed below are T cell receptor beta chains from one sample, sequenced in a study of blood T cell repertoires in COVID-19. TCRdb's copy holds only in-frame clones and misses some; the assay was immunoSEQ multiplex PCR. Counted here are roughly 220,000 clones, approximately 86% occurring once; the ten biggest clones make up 3.8%. The sequencing sample was made of PBMCs or T cells enriched from blood (not recorded which). These receptors all come from a woman aged 40 to 50 with acute COVID-19. The conserved cysteine and the conserved F or W are not part of the CDR3 here. Each record gives: J gene, clone size, V gene, CDR3 protein. Rows may omit the clone size; those that give it use once, few, many or a size class.

TRBJ2-3 | - | TRBV9 | ASSAPGTAPSTDTQY
TRBJ2-7 | - | TRBV5-4 | ASSLDGRNEQY
TRBJ2-7 | - | TRBV6-1 | ASSELSAGGGEQY
TRBJ2-7 | few | TRBV5-1 | ASSPDSYEQY
TRBJ2-2 | - | TRBV19 | ATYTNTGELF
TRBJ2-7 | - | TRBV19 | ASSIASGQLYEQY
TRBJ1-5 | - | TRBV28 | ASRPWGTGSNQPQH
TRBJ2-2 | once | TRBV28 | ASRGSGRTGELF
TRBJ2-1 | few | TRBV5-1 | ASSLAGTGGVNEQF
TRBJ1-1 | - | TRBV4-3 | ASSQDRGGTEAF
TRBJ2-2 | - | TRBV2 | ARSTGLGELF
TRBJ2-1 | - | TRBV7-3 | ASSLSGTYNEQF
TRBJ2-7 | - | TRBV28 | ASSPRGSRSYEQY
TRBJ2-4 | - | TRBV25-1 | ASSERGLAGAKNIQY
TRBJ2-2 | - | TRBV15 | ATSRDGPGANTGELF
TRBJ1-1 | once | TRBV27 | ASSLSMGGTEAF
TRBJ2-1 | - | TRBV4-1 | ASSQERLGYNEQF
TRBJ2-1 | - | TRBV15 | ATSRPSGSSYNEQF
TRBJ2-1 | - | TRBV4-1 | ASSQVGGGANEQF
TRBJ1-2 | - | TRBV28 | ASRNQGANYGYT
TRBJ2-5 | - | TRBV19 | ASSILGLGQETQY
TRBJ1-2 | - | TRBV6-5 | ASSRFRGLKYGYT
TRBJ2-2 | - | TRBV4-2 | ASSQGAGETGELF
TRBJ2-2 | once | TRBV9 | ASSRSGGGTGELF
TRBJ1-1 | - | TRBV2 | ASSPKAGTEAF
TRBJ2-3 | - | TRBV7-2 | ASSRIRWGGRTDTQY
TRBJ2-7 | - | TRBV6-5 | ASNSFGQAAYEQY
TRBJ2-1 | - | TRBV7-9 | ASSTRPGAGTYNEQF